Presented here are 22 T cell receptor beta chains from one specimen sequenced in a study of T cell repertoires in cytomegalovirus infection. Via MiXCR, TCRdb re-called the reads, giving one row per CDR3 protein. Of about 900,000 distinct CDR3 sequences detected, roughly 30% appear once; the ten largest clones hold around 15%. Their antigen targets remain unknown. The source was cultured CD8+ T cells from PBMCs, collected from culture after CMV antigen stimulation. These receptors originate from a human donor in good health (CMV status not recorded). Some clones in this sample may be carry-over from other donors' samples.

This clonotype was picked up a small number of times. The chain uses TRBV20-1 and TRBJ2-3; 8 bases fit TRBD2. The CDR3 sequence is 15 residues long. The germline V gene encodes CDR1 DFQATT and CDR2 SNEGSKA (reference sequence). V dropped 2 bases and J dropped 6; count of bases not matched to a gene: 10. For the CDR3, the DNA is TGCAGTGCTAGATCCCACGGGGGGGACATTGATACGCAGTATTTT. Residues: CSARSHGGDIDTQYF.

As concerns this clonotype: This could be a read error, since a much larger clone is one nucleotide away. This sequence joins TRBV9 and TRBJ1-6, with D possibly TRBD1 on 6 matching bases. The CDR3 is made up of 12 amino acids. From germline, CDR1 is SGDLS and CDR2 YYNGEE. The CDR3 here is CVSGGGGSPLHF. CDR3 sequence (DNA): TGTGTCAGTGGAGGGGGAGGCTCACCCCTCCACTTT. Together with reference TRBV9 and TRBJ1-6, the CDR3 gives the full variable domain: DSGVTQTPKHLITATGQRVTLRCSPRSGDLSVYWYQQSLDQGLQFLIQYYNGEERAKGNILERFSAQQFPDLHSELNLSSLELGDSALYFCVSGGGGSPLHFGNGTRLTVT.

This clonotype was counted ten times or more. The rearrangement uses TRBV7-8 and TRBJ1-1; possibly TRBD1 for D (5 bases). V lost 1 base to trimming and J lost 4 bases, with 10 bases between them. Per the germline V gene, CDR1 is SGHVS and CDR2 is FQNEAQ. The CDR3 loop spans 14 amino acids. The DNA for the CDR3 is TGTGCCAGCAGCTTAGAGGGGTTTGGCACTGAAGCTTTCTTT. Translating gives CASSLEGFGTEAFF.

J is TRBJ2-3 and V is TRBV4-1, with TRBD2 matching over 16 bases. The CDR3 is made up of 19 amino acids. The germline V gene has CDR1 MGHRA and CDR2 YSYEKL. After removal of 2 bases from V and 6 bases from J, the junction contained 11 bases not matched to a gene. CDR3 bases: TGCGCCAGCAGCCAACCTGCCGGGACTAGCGGGGGGGCGAGCGATACGCAGTATTTT. This sequence encodes CASSQPAGTSGGASDTQYF.

This clonotype was counted once. This may come from a read error, since a much larger clone is one base off. The chain has TRBV12-3 or TRBV12-4 and TRBJ2-7; possible D gene TRBD2, 5 bases. This CDR3 is built from 14 residues. In nucleotides, the CDR3 is TGTGTCAGCAGGCCCGGGGTGAGCTCCTACGAGCAGTACTTC. This sequence encodes CVSRPGVSSYEQYF.

The V call is TRBV12-5, the J call TRBJ1-1; D possibly corresponds to TRBD1 (5 bases). This CDR3 has 14 amino acids. In germline, CDR1 is LGHNT, CDR2 FRNRAP. V gave up 7 bases and J gave up 3 bases, with 15 bases separating them. The CDR3 DNA reads TGTGCTAGTGCCAGGGATTTGGTGGACACTGAAGCTTTCTTT. As protein: CASARDLVDTEAFF.

The chain links TRBV28 to TRBJ2-2; 8 bases fit TRBD1. Trimming took 3 bases from V and 4 from J; bases not matched to a gene: 7. Per the germline V gene, CDR1 is MDHEN and CDR2 is SYDVKM. The CDR3 is made up of 16 amino acids. DNA for the CDR3: TGTGCCAGCAGTTTTCTTCAGGGGGCCCTCACCGGGGAGCTGTTTTTT. Amino acid sequence: CASSFLQGALTGELFF.

The chain has TRBV6-5 and TRBJ2-5, with D maybe TRBD1 (6 bases). This CDR3 contains 16 residues. Germline loops: CDR1 MNHEY, CDR2 SVGAGI. V was clipped by 2 bases and J by 4 bases, with 17 bases between them. CDR3 loop: CASSYGAGVVGETQYF. DNA for the CDR3: TGTGCCAGCAGTTACGGCGCAGGGGTGGTTGGAGAGACCCAGTACTTC.

The CDR3: CASSVGRGLYNEQFF. The CDR3 bases are TGTGCCAGCAGCGTAGGAAGGGGGCTCTACAATGAGCAGTTCTTC. The chain employs TRBV9 and TRBJ2-1, with TRBD1 matching 7 bases. V shed 0 bases, J shed 3 bases, and the junction held 3 bases outside the gene matches. The CDR3 contains 15 residues. The germline CDR1 and CDR2 sequences are SGDLS and YYNGEE.

CDR3 coding DNA: TGTGCCAGCCCTACAACAGGGTCGGCGAACACTGAAGCTTTCTTT. This translates into CASPTTGSANTEAFF. J is TRBJ1-1 and V is TRBV2, with D maybe TRBD1 (6 bases). The CDR3 extends over 15 amino acids. V lost 8 bases and J 1 base, leaving 17 bases between the germline ends. The germline gives CDR1 SNHLY, CDR2 FYNNEI. The variable domain in full, completed from reference TRBV2 and TRBJ1-1, reads EPEVTQTPSHQVTQMGQEVILRCVPISNHLYFYWYRQILGQKVEFLVSFYNNEISEKSEIFDDQFSVERPDGSNFTLKIRSTKLEDSAMYFCASPTTGSANTEAFFGQGTRLTVV.

The chain is built from TRBV7-9 and TRBJ1-2; TRBD1 agrees at 9 bases. CDR1 and CDR2 (germline): SEHNR, FQNEAQ (reference sequence). V was pared by 4 bases and J by 6 bases, with 12 bases of the junction left unmatched. This CDR3 has 16 amino acids. CDR3 region: CASSSFPFGTGNGYTF. CDR3 DNA sequence: TGTGCCAGCAGCTCCTTCCCTTTCGGGACAGGGAATGGCTACACCTTC.

The rearrangement links TRBV4-3 to TRBJ1-1; D is possibly TRBD1 (5 bases). Trimming shortened V by 1 base and J by 7 bases, and 13 bases separated the two germline ends. CDR1 and CDR2 (germline): LGHNA, YSLEER. This CDR3 is 14 amino acids long. The DNA of the CDR3 is TGCGCCAGCAGCCAAGGGGACGTAACGAGTGAAGCTTTCTTT. Residues: CASSQGDVTSEAFF.

The chain carries TRBV29-1 and TRBJ1-1; D gene uncertain. The CDR3 is 13 residues long. V was pared by 5 bases and J by 6 bases, with 16 bases between. The germline V gene encodes CDR1 SQVTM and CDR2 ANQGSEA. CDR3 amino acids: CSVPDFDHPEAFF. In nucleotides, the CDR3 is TGCAGCGTTCCCGATTTTGACCACCCTGAAGCTTTCTTT. The full variable domain, in which reference TRBV29-1 and TRBJ1-1 provide the parts outside the CDR3, is SAVISQKPSRDICQRGTSLTIQCQVDSQVTMMFWYRQQPGQSLTLIATANQGSEATYESGFVIDKFPISRPNLTFSTLTVSNMSPEDSSIYLCSVPDFDHPEAFFGQGTRLTVV.

Worth noting for this clonotype: The junction departs from germline at one end; a sequencing error may be responsible. CDR3 residues: CANSKIWGQGGDEQYF. CDR3 in DNA: TGTGCCAACAGTAAAATTTGGGGACAGGGTGGGGACGAGCAGTACTTC. The V and J genes are TRBV27 and TRBJ2-7; 9 bases map to TRBD1. Germline V gene data show CDR1 as MNHEY and CDR2 as SMNVEV (reference sequence). CDR3 length equals 16 residues.

As to this clonotype: A read error may be the cause here, since a much bigger clone is one base away. The V and J genes are TRBV7-2 and TRBJ2-1; 7 bases fit TRBD1. Germline-derived CDR1 and CDR2 are SGHTA and FQGNSA. The CDR3 is made up of 16 amino acids. Here the CDR3 reads CVSSLESWSGGNEQFF. The CDR3 bases are TGTGTCAGCAGCTTAGAGTCATGGTCAGGGGGCAATGAGCAGTTCTTC. The whole variable domain, remainder taken from reference TRBV7-2 and TRBJ2-1, is GAGVSQSPSNKVTEKGKDVELRCDPISGHTALYWYRQSLGQGLEFLIYFQGNSAPDKSGLPSDRFSAERTGGSVSTLTIQRTQQEDSAVYLCVSSLESWSGGNEQFFGPGTRLTVL.

This clonotype was recorded at least ten times. The chain uses TRBV7-2 and TRBJ2-5; the match to TRBD2 covers 9 bases. The CDR3 sequence is 15 residues long. V was clipped by 1 base and J by 5 bases; unmatched bases: 5. From germline, CDR1 is SGHTA and CDR2 FQGNSA. CDR3: CASSLVSGGRETQYF. DNA of the CDR3: TGTGCCAGCAGCTTAGTTAGCGGGGGCAGGGAGACCCAGTACTTC.

This clonotype turned up a few times. This chain joins TRBV4-1 and TRBJ2-7; the D gene is possibly TRBD1 (7 bases). From germline, CDR1 is MGHRA and CDR2 YSYEKL. V lost 0 bases and J lost 2, with 8 bases in between. The CDR3 has 14 residues. CDR3 sequence reads: CASSQDRGAYEQYF. The CDR3 DNA sequence: TGCGCCAGCAGCCAAGACAGGGGGGCCTACGAGCAGTACTTC.

This clonotype was counted between two and nine times. V gene TRBV27 combines with J gene TRBJ1-1, with TRBD1 identical over 11 bases. CDR1 and CDR2 from the germline V gene are MNHEY and SMNVEV (reference sequence). CDR3 size: 17 residues. V trimming: 3 bases; J trimming: 3 bases; junction bases outside the gene matches: 9. In DNA form, the CDR3 reads TGTGCCAGCAGTTTCGTCGGACAGGGGGCATCAGACACTGAAGCTTTCTTT. As protein: CASSFVGQGASDTEAFF.

As concerns this clonotype: This may arise from a read error, as a much more abundant clone is one base away. The V gene is TRBV7-2, the J gene TRBJ1-1; possibly TRBD1 for D (6 bases). There are 16 residues in the CDR3. V dropped 3 bases and J dropped 0 bases, with 14 bases sitting between them. Germline V gene lookup returns CDR1 SGHTA and CDR2 FQGNSA. The CDR3 loop is CASSLIPGTMNTEAFF. DNA for the CDR3: TGTGCCAGCAGCTTGATTCCCGGGACAATGAACACTGAAGCTTTCTTT.

V usage is TRBV7-9 and J usage is TRBJ1-1, with D perhaps matching TRBD1 (5 bases). This CDR3 region has 12 residues. Germline CDR1 and CDR2: SEHNR and FQNEAQ (reference sequence). Trimming shortened V by 11 bases and J by 5 bases, and 15 bases separated the two germline ends. CDR3 in DNA: TGTGCCGGGGGGTATCGTGGAACTGAAGCTTTCTTT. As protein: CAGGYRGTEAFF.

The chain links TRBV27 to TRBJ1-5; 10 positions match TRBD1. This CDR3 is 16 amino acids long. The germline V gene encodes CDR1 MNHEY and CDR2 SMNVEV (reference sequence). With V trimmed by 6 bases and J by 6 bases, 11 bases remained unmatched. CDR3 nucleotide sequence: TGTGCCAGCAGACGTAGCGGGGACAGGGGTTCTCAGCCCCAGCATTTT. Protein product: CASRRSGDRGSQPQHF.

This chain connects TRBV14 to TRBJ2-7; the D gene is possibly TRBD1 (5 bases). V gave up 0 bases and J gave up 6 bases, with 15 bases separating them. The CDR3 length is 15 residues. The germline V gene encodes CDR1 SGHDN and CDR2 FVKESK. The CDR3 DNA is TGTGCCAGCAGCCAAGACGTGTCAGGGCTGGCCGAGCAGTACGTC. Its protein is CASSQDVSGLAEQYV.